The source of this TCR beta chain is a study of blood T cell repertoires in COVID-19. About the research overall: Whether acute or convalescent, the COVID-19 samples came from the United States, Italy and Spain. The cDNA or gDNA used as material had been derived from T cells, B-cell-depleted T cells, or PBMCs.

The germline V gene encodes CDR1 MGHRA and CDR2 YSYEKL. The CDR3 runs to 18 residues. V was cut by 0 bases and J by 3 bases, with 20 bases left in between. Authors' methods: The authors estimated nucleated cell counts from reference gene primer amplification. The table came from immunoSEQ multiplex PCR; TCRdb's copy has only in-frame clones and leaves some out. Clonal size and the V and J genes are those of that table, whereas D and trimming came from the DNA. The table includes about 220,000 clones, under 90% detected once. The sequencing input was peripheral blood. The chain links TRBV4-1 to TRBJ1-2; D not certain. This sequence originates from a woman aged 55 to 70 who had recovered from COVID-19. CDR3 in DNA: TGCGCCAGCAGCCAAGATGTGATGGGCCTTATGACATACTATGGCTACACCTTC. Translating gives CASSQDVMGLMTYYGYTF.